This TCR beta chain was observed in a study of cytomegalovirus exposure and HLA in healthy donors. The method was immunoSEQ multiplex PCR; TCRdb's version includes in-frame clones alone and lacks a portion of them. In the table there are over 45,000 clones, roughly nine tenths of which are singletons. Worth noting for this clone: Its antigen is unidentified.

Findings and limits, study-wide: Usually a TCR sequence was rare, but some public TCRs were found in many donors.

Germline CDR1 SGHDN, CDR2 FVKESK. This CDR3 is 16 amino acids long. The V gene end was trimmed by 4 bases and the J gene end by 6 bases; junction bases not matched to a gene: 11. The sequenced material came from PBMCs. This receptor was taken from a man younger than 35 in good health and CMV-seronegative. The chain links TRBV14 to TRBJ1-4; TRBD1 matches 7 bases. CDR3 in DNA: TGTGCCAGCAGCCCCTGGGGCGCAGGGGGGCATGAAAAACTGTTTTTT. Translating it yields CASSPWGAGGHEKLFF.